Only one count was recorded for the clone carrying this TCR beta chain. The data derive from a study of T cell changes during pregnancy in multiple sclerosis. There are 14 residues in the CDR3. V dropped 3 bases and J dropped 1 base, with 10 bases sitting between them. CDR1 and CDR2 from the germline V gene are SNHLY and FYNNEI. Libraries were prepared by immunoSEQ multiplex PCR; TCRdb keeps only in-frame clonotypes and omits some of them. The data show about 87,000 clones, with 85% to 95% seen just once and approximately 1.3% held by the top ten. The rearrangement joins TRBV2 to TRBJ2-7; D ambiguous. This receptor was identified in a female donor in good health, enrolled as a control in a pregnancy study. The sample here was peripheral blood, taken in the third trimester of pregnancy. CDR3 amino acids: CASSDFLGSYEQYF. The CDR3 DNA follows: TGTGCCAGCAGTGATTTCCTAGGATCCTACGAGCAGTACTTC.